Below are 29 T cell receptor beta chains sequenced from a single sample in a study of T cells in Graves' hyperthyroidism and ophthalmopathy. TCR beta CDR3 regions were amplified from RNA transcripts. The TCR CDR3 first-round RT-PCR relied on the HTBI primer set. TCRdb analysed the multiplex PCR reads with MiXCR anew, one entry per CDR3 protein. The sample lists roughly 640,000 distinct CDR3 sequences, approximately 16% occurring once. Sequencing input: blood. All receptors come from a woman aged 40 to 50 with Graves' ophthalmopathy.

The rearrangement uses TRBV10-3 and TRBJ2-1; TRBD2 aligns across 8 bases. Germline-derived CDR1 and CDR2 are ENHRY and SYGVKD. Germline trimming cut 5 bases from V and 6 bases from J; bases unmatched to any gene: 12. The CDR3 is 16 residues long. CDR3 in DNA: TGTGCCATCAGTATGCGAGCGGGGGAGCAGGGCAATGAGCAGTTCTTC. Amino acid sequence: CAISMRAGEQGNEQFF.

About this clonotype: It may be a read error: a sequence one base away is much more abundant. CDR3 residues: CASSFGSGTGSGYTF. The CDR3 region has the DNA TGTGCCAGCAGTTTTGGCTCCGGGACAGGGAGCGGCTACACCTTC. V and J are TRBV12-3 or TRBV12-4 and TRBJ1-2; 9 positions agree with TRBD1. The CDR3 loop spans 15 amino acids. Trimming took 3 bases from V and 8 from J; bases not matched to a gene: 10.

This clonotype was observed a few times. V is TRBV6-2 or TRBV6-3 and J is TRBJ1-3, with TRBD1 matching 9 bases. The CDR3 spans 14 residues. Germline CDR1 MNHEY, CDR2 SVGEGT. V lost 6 bases to trimming and J lost 3 bases; unmatched junction nucleotides: 3. The CDR3 coding sequence is TGTGCCAGCAGCTTGGACAGGGGTGGAAACACCATATATTTT. Its translation is CASSLDRGGNTIYF.

In this sample, this clonotype turned up many times. CDR3 region: CASTEGGTGELFF. For the CDR3, the DNA is TGTGCCAGCACGGAGGGAGGAACCGGGGAGCTGTTTTTT. The chain is built from TRBV12-3 or TRBV12-4 and TRBJ2-2, with a possible D match to TRBD2 (6 bases). This CDR3 is 13 amino acids long. The V end lost 7 bases, the J end lost 5 bases, and 11 bases lay between the germline ends.

The rearrangement uses TRBV28 and TRBJ2-5; a possible D gene is TRBD2 (6 bases). The CDR3 totals 16 residues. V lost 2 bases and J lost 2, with 15 bases in between. Germline CDR1 reads MDHEN; CDR2 reads SYDVKM. The CDR3: CASSLRGRLYQETQYF. DNA of the CDR3: TGTGCCAGCAGTTTACGAGGGAGGCTATATCAAGAGACCCAGTACTTC.

In its sample, this clonotype was seen many times. The V and J genes are TRBV11-2 and TRBJ2-5; D is unresolved. Trimming removed 6 bases from V and 5 bases from J, with 7 bases in between. Germline V gene lookup returns CDR1 SGHAT and CDR2 FQNNGV. CDR3 size: 11 residues. The CDR3 bases are TGTGCCAGCAGGGCTTTTGAGACCCAGTACTTC. Translated, it gives CASRAFETQYF.

V gene TRBV7-3 combines with J gene TRBJ2-7, with D perhaps matching TRBD1 (5 bases). V lost 6 bases and J 4 bases, leaving 13 bases between the germline ends. The germline CDR1 and CDR2 sequences are SGHTA and FQGTGA. The CDR3 spans 13 residues. For the CDR3, the DNA is TGTGCCAGCAGTATAGGGGTTGGGTACGAGCAGTACTTC. It yields the protein CASSIGVGYEQYF.

This clonotype was counted a few times. The CDR3 DNA follows: TGTGCCAGTAGTAGGATACCTTCTGGGGCCAACGTCCTGACTTTC. Residues: CASSRIPSGANVLTF. The chain is built from TRBV19 and TRBJ2-6; unclear D gene. V gave up 4 bases and J gave up 1 base, with 8 bases separating them. The CDR3 length is 15 residues. CDR1 and CDR2 from the germline V gene are LNHDA and SQIVND (reference sequence).

The chain joins TRBV5-4 to TRBJ2-1; D possibly uses TRBD1 or TRBD2 (5 bases each). V lost 3 bases, J lost 10 bases, and 20 bases lay in between. The CDR3 runs 15 residues. Germline values: CDR1 SGHNT, CDR2 YYREEE (reference sequence). CDR3 sequence: CASSSSGTYDGEQFF. The CDR3 DNA reads TGTGCCAGCAGCTCTTCCGGGACCTACGACGGGGAGCAGTTCTTC. The full variable domain, in which reference TRBV5-4 and TRBJ2-1 provide the parts outside the CDR3, is ETGVTQSPTHLIKTRGQQVTLRCSSQSGHNTVSWYQQALGQGPQFIFQYYREEENGRGNFPPRFSGLQFPNYSSELNVNALELDDSALYLCASSSSGTYDGEQFFGPGTRLTVL.

Ten or more counts support this clonotype. DNA for the CDR3: TGTGCCAGCAGTTTGGTCTGGAAGGGGGCTGAAGCTTTCTTT. Its translation: CASSLVWKGAEAFF. The chain uses TRBV12-3 or TRBV12-4 and TRBJ1-1, with D tentatively TRBD1 (6 bases). The V end lost 3 bases, the J end lost 6 bases, and 14 bases lay between the germline ends. The CDR3 is 14 residues long.

This clonotype was recorded many times. The V and J genes are TRBV28 and TRBJ2-1; 14 bases line up with TRBD2. Trimming took 7 bases from V and 8 from J; bases not matched to a gene: 16. The germline gives CDR1 MDHEN, CDR2 SYDVKM. The CDR3 runs to 18 residues. CDR3 nucleotides: TGTGCCAGCAAAGGGACTAGCGGGAGAGGGGGGTGGGGGGATGAGCAGTTCTTC. Its translation is CASKGTSGRGGWGDEQFF.

This clonotype was recorded a few times. V is TRBV20-1 and J is TRBJ2-3; D uncertain. The CDR3 has 12 amino acids. CDR1 DFQATT and CDR2 SNEGSKA come from the germline V gene (reference sequence). V lost 2 bases to trimming and J lost 0 bases, with 3 bases between them. CDR3 loop: CSARFSTDTQYF. Here the CDR3 DNA reads TGCAGTGCTAGATTTAGCACAGATACGCAGTATTTT.

The sample holds a few counts of this clonotype. The V gene is TRBV7-2, the J gene TRBJ2-7, with 9 bases aligning to TRBD2. Germline CDR1 SGHTA, CDR2 FQGNSA. Trimming removed 4 bases from V and 7 bases from J; junction bases left unmatched: 11. The length of the CDR3 is 15 residues. CDR3 amino acids: CASSSQAGGPREQYF. The CDR3 coding sequence is TGTGCCAGCAGCTCCCAAGCGGGAGGTCCGAGGGAGCAGTACTTC.

The genes are TRBV20-1 and TRBJ2-7; D possibly matches TRBD1 or TRBD2 (7 bases each). Germline CDR1 is DFQATT and CDR2 is SNEGSKA (reference sequence). Trimming pared 7 bases from V and 4 bases from J, leaving 20 bases between. CDR3 length: 14 residues. The CDR3 DNA reads TGCAGTGGATCTCAGGGGGGGGCGGCGTACGAGCAGTACTTC. It codes for CSGSQGGAAYEQYF.

This clonotype came up a few times. The chain uses TRBV6-2 or TRBV6-3 and TRBJ2-4; perhaps TRBD2 as D (5 bases). The CDR3 has 15 amino acids. V gave up 8 bases and J gave up 2 bases, with 16 bases separating them. Looked up from germline, CDR1 is MNHEY and CDR2 is SVGEGT. The CDR3 is CASSRAERSKNIQYF. As DNA, the CDR3 is TGTGCCAGCTCTCGCGCGGAGCGGTCCAAAAACATTCAGTACTTC.

Ten or more counts support this clonotype. The chain is built from TRBV2 and TRBJ2-5; 8 bases align to TRBD1. Trimming took 2 bases from V and 6 from J; bases not matched to a gene: 2. This CDR3 is 13 amino acids long. Per germline, CDR1 SNHLY and CDR2 FYNNEI. The CDR3, as DNA: TGTGCCAGCAGTGAACAGGGGGCGAAGACCCAGTACTTC. It is translated as CASSEQGAKTQYF.

In this sample, this clonotype turned up a few times. This rearrangement joins TRBV28 to TRBJ2-1, with D maybe TRBD1 (6 bases). The germline CDR1 and CDR2 sequences are MDHEN and SYDVKM. Between the trimmed V and J ends, which lost 8 bases and 6 bases, there was a span of 17 bases. The CDR3 length is 14 residues. The CDR3 DNA reads as TGTGCCAGCCAAAGACAGGACCCTCGCAATGAGCAGTTCTTC. Translating it yields CASQRQDPRNEQFF.

This clonotype occurred once. Possible read error: a much larger clone is one base away. This rearrangement joins TRBV5-6 to TRBJ2-1, with 8 bases aligning to TRBD2. The CDR3 has 14 amino acids. CDR1 SGHDT and CDR2 YYEEEE come from the germline V gene. The CDR3: CANSSTGGPSEQFF. CDR3 bases: TGTGCCAACAGCTCGACGGGGGGGCCTAGTGAGCAGTTCTTC.

This clonotype turned up a few times. Here the CDR3 reads CASSPREGNTDTQYF. Written as DNA, the CDR3 is TGCGCCAGCAGCCCGCGGGAGGGTAACACAGATACGCAGTATTTT. The chain recombines TRBV4-1 with TRBJ2-3, with 9 bases fitting TRBD2. The trim removed 4 bases at V and 2 bases at J, leaving 4 bases unmatched. This CDR3 has 15 amino acids. The germline V gene has CDR1 MGHRA and CDR2 YSYEKL.

This clonotype was observed many times. The CDR3 sequence is CASSLSQAGQETQYF. The CDR3 nucleotides read TGTGCCAGCAGCTTATCGCAGGCCGGCCAAGAGACCCAGTACTTC. This rearrangement joins TRBV7-9 to TRBJ2-5; D not resolved. This CDR3 has 15 amino acids. Trimming removed 2 bases at V and 1 base at J, with 11 bases between. CDR1 is SEHNR and CDR2 is FQNEAQ in the germline V gene (reference sequence).

V is TRBV2 and J is TRBJ2-3; 14 bases align to TRBD2. The CDR3 totals 18 residues. With 8 bases clipped from V and 0 bases from J, the junction kept 10 bases outside the gene matches. Per the germline V gene, CDR1 is SNHLY and CDR2 is FYNNEI. CDR3 region: CASRGTSGSKASTDTQYF. The CDR3 nucleotides are TGTGCCAGCCGCGGGACTAGCGGGAGTAAGGCTAGCACAGATACGCAGTATTTT.

This clonotype has at least ten counts. The rearrangement uses TRBV11-2 and TRBJ1-3; D remains ambiguous. The CDR3 runs to 15 residues. V was cut by 4 bases and J by 0 bases, with 10 bases left in between. CDR1 and CDR2 (germline): SGHAT, FQNNGV. The CDR3 loop reads CASSYGGYSGNTIYF. For the CDR3, the DNA is TGTGCCAGCAGCTATGGTGGTTACTCTGGAAACACCATATATTTT. The whole variable domain, remainder taken from reference TRBV11-2 and TRBJ1-3, is EAGVAQSPRYKIIEKRQSVAFWCNPISGHATLYWYQQILGQGPKLLIQFQNNGVVDDSQLPKDRFSAERLKGVDSTLKIQPAKLEDSAVYLCASSYGGYSGNTIYFGEGSWLTVV.

This clonotype was counted a few times. The V call is TRBV5-1, the J call TRBJ1-1; D may be TRBD1 (5 bases). Germline loops: CDR1 SGHRS, CDR2 YFSETQ. This CDR3 is 15 amino acids long. V was shortened by 5 bases and J by 4 bases, with 18 bases between the two germline ends. The chain's CDR3 is CASSDPRGSGTEAFF. CDR3 sequence (DNA): TGCGCCAGCAGTGACCCCCGGGGGAGTGGCACTGAAGCTTTCTTT.

The sample holds many counts of this clonotype. The chain recombines TRBV24-1 with TRBJ1-1, with D possibly matching TRBD1 (6 bases). V lost 5 bases and J lost 4, with 16 bases in between. Germline lookup yields CDR1 KGHDR and CDR2 SFDVKD. The CDR3 sequence is 15 residues long. The CDR3 DNA reads TGTGCCACCAGTGGCAACAGGGAGGGTAGCACTGAAGCTTTCTTT. It translates to CATSGNREGSTEAFF.

The chain joins TRBV7-8 to TRBJ2-2; 11 bases are shared with TRBD2. The germline V gene has CDR1 SGHVS and CDR2 FQNEAQ. V gave up 7 bases and J gave up 1 base; unmatched junction bases: 8. CDR3 length equals 17 residues. The CDR3 protein is CASTLTTSGVNTGELFF. CDR3 bases: TGTGCCAGCACCCTAACGACTAGCGGGGTGAACACCGGGGAGCTGTTTTTT.

This clonotype was observed many times. This rearrangement joins TRBV2 to TRBJ2-3; D remains ambiguous. Germline V lookup: CDR1 SNHLY, CDR2 FYNNEI. The V gene lost 3 bases and the J gene lost 2 bases, with 12 bases spanning the gap. This CDR3 contains 15 residues. The CDR3 DNA sequence: TGTGCCAGCAGTGAGGTATTAGCCTACACAGATACGCAGTATTTT. It is translated as CASSEVLAYTDTQYF.

This clonotype was counted ten times or more. The chain has TRBV5-1 and TRBJ2-7, with TRBD1 identical over 9 bases. Germline loops: CDR1 SGHRS, CDR2 YFSETQ. The CDR3 has 14 amino acids. J lost 9 bases, V lost 3 bases, and 10 bases had no gene match. The CDR3 bases are TGCGCCAGCAGCTCCCTTGACAGGGGGTCGGGGCAGTACTTC. Protein product: CASSSLDRGSGQYF.

At least ten counts were recorded for this clonotype. The chain has TRBV12-3 or TRBV12-4 and TRBJ2-7; a weak D match, TRBD1 (5 bases). V dropped 3 bases and J dropped 6 bases, with 9 bases sitting between them. This CDR3 has 12 amino acids. The CDR3 sequence: CASSFWGFEQYF. Here the CDR3 DNA reads TGTGCCAGCAGTTTTTGGGGCTTCGAGCAGTACTTC.

This clonotype has a count of ten or more. V and J are TRBV18 and TRBJ1-1; no clear D gene. Germline V gives CDR1 KGHSH, CDR2 LQKENI. CDR3 length equals 14 residues. Trimming took off 4 bases at V and 1 base at J, with 10 bases between the two ends. CDR3 amino acids: CASSLTAGNTEAFF. The CDR3 DNA is TGTGCCAGCTCACTAACTGCGGGGAACACTGAAGCTTTCTTT.